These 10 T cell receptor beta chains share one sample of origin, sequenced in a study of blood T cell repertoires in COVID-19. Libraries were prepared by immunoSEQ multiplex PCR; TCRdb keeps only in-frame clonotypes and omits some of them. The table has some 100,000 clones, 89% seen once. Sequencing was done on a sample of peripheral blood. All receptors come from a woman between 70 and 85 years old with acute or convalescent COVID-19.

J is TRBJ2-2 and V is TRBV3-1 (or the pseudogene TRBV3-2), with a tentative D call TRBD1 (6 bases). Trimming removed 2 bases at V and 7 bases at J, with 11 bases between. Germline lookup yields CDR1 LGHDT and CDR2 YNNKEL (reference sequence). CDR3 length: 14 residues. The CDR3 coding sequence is TGTGCCAGCAGCCAAAGGGGGAGCGGCGGGGAGCTGTTTTTT. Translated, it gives CASSQRGSGGELFF.

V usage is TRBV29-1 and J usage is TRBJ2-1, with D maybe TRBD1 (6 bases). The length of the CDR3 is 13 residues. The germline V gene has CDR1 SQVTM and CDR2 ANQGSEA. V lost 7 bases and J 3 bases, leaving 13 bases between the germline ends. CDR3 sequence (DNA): TGCAGCGGAAGGCAGGACAGCTACAATGAGCAGTTCTTC. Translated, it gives CSGRQDSYNEQFF.

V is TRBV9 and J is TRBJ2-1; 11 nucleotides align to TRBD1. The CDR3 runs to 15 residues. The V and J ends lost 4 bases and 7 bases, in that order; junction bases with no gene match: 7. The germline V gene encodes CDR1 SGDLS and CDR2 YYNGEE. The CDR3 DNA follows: TGTGCCAGCAGCACCGGACAGGGGGCGGGTAATGAGCAGTTCTTC. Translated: CASSTGQGAGNEQFF.

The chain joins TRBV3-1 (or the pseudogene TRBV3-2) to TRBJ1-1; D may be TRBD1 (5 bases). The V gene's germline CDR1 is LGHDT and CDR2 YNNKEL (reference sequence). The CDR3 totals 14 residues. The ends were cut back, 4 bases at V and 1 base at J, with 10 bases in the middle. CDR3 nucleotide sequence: TGTGCCAGCAGCCGGGCCGGGGGGAACACTGAAGCTTTCTTT. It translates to CASSRAGGNTEAFF.

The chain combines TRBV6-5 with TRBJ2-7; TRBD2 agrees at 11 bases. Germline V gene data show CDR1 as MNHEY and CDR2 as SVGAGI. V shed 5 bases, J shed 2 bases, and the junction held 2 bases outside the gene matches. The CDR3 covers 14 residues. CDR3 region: CASSRSGGAYEQYV. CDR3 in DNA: TGTGCCAGCAGTCGTAGCGGGGGGGCCTACGAGCAGTACGTC.

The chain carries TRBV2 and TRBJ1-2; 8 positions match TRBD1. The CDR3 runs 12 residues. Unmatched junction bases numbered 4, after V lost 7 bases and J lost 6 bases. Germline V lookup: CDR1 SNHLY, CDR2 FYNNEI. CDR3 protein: CASKRTGNGYTF. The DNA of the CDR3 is TGTGCCAGCAAAAGGACAGGGAATGGCTACACCTTC.

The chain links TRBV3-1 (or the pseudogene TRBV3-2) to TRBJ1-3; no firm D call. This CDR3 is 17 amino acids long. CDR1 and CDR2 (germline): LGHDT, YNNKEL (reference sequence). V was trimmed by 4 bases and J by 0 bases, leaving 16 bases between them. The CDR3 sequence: CASSPHAVASSGNTIYF. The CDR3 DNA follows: TGTGCCAGCAGCCCACATGCCGTCGCCAGCTCTGGAAACACCATATATTTT.

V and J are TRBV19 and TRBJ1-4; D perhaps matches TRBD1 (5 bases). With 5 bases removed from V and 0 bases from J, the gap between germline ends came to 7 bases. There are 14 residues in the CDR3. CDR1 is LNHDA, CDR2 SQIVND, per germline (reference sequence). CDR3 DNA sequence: TGTGCCAGTAGTGCACAGGCAACTAATGAAAAACTGTTTTTT. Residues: CASSAQATNEKLFF.

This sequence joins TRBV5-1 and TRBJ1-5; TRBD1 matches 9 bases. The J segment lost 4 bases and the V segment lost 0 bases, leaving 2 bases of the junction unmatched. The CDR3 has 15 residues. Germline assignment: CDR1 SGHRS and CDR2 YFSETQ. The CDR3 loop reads CASSLAGQGNQPQHF. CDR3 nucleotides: TGCGCCAGCAGCTTGGCAGGACAGGGGAATCAGCCCCAGCATTTT.

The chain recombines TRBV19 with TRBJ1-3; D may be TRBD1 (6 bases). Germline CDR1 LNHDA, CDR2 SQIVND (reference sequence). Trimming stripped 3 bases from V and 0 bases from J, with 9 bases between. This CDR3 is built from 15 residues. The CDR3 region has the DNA TGTGCCAGTAGTATGGACAGCAGCTCTGGAAACACCATATATTTT. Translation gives CASSMDSSSGNTIYF.